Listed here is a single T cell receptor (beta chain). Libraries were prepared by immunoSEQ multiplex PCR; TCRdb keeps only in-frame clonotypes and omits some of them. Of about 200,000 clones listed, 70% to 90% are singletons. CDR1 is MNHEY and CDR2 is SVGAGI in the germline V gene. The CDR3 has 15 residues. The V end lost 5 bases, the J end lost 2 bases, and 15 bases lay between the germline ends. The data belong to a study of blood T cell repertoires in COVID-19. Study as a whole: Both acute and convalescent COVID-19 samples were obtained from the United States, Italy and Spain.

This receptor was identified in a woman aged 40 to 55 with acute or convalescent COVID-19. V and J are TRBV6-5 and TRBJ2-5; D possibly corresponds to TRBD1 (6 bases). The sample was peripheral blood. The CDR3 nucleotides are TGTGCCAGCAGTCGGGCCAGGGGTGGACAAGAGACCCAGTACTTC. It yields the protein CASSRARGGQETQYF.